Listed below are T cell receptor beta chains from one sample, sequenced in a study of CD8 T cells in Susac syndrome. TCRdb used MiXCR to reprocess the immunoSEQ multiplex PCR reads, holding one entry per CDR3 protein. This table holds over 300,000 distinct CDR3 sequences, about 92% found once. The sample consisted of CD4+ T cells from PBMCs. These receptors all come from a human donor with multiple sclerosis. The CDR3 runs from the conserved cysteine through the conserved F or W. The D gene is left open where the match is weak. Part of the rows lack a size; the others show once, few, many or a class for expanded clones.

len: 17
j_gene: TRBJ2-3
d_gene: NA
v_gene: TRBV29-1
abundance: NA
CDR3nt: TGCAGCGTTGAAGCCCTGAGGGCGAGCACCACGGCAGATACGCAGTATTTT
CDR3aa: CSVEALRASTTADTQYF

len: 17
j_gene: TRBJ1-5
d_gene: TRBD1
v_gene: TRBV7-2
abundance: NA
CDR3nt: TGTGCCAGCAGCTTAGTAGGGACAGGCGCGGGCAATCAGCCCCAGCATTTT
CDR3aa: CASSLVGTGAGNQPQHF

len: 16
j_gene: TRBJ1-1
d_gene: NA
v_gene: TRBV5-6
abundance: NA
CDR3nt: TGTGCCAGCAGCTTGGCGGCGGGGGAAGCAGACGCTGAAGCTTTCTTT
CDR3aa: CASSLAAGEADAEAFF

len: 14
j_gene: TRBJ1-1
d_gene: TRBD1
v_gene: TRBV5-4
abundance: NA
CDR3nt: TGTGCCAGCAGCGGACAGGGCCCATACACTGAAGCTTTCTTT
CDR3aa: CASSGQGPYTEAFF

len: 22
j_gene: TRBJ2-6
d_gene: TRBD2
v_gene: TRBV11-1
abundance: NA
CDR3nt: TGTGCCAGCAGCTTAGCGCACTGGGGGCGGGGGGCCGCCTATTCTGGGGCCAACGTCCTGACTTTC
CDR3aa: CASSLAHWGRGAAYSGANVLTF

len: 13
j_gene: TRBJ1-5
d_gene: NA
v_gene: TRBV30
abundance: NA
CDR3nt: TGTGCCTGGAGTGCCCAGTGGGACCAGCCCCAGCATTTT
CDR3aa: CAWSAQWDQPQHF

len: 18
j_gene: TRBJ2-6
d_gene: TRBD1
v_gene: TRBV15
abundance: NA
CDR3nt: TGTGCCACCAGCAGAGATGTGCAGGGGGCGGCTGGGGCCAACGTCCTGACTTTC
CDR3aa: CATSRDVQGAAGANVLTF

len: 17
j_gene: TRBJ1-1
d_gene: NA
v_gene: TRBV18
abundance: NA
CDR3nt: TGTGCCAGCTCACCACCAGGCGCACGGAGAAAGGGGACTGAAGCTTTCTTT
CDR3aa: CASSPPGARRKGTEAFF

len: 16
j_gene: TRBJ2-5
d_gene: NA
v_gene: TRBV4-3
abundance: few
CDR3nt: TGCGCCAGCAGCCAAGATTTACCGAGGGGTCGGGAGACCCAGTACTTC
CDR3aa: CASSQDLPRGRETQYF

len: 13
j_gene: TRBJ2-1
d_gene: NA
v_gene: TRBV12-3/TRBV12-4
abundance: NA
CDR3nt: TGTGCCAGCAGTCCAGACTTAGCTAATGAGCAGTTCTTC
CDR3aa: CASSPDLANEQFF

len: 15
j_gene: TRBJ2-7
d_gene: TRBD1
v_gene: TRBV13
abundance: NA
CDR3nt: TGTGCCAGCAGCTTCCGGACAGGGTACTCCTACGAGCAGTACTTC
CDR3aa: CASSFRTGYSYEQYF

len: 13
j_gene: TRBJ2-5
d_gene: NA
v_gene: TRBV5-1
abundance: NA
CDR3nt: TGCGCCAGCAGCGCACTAGCTCAAGAGACCCAGTACTTC
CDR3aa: CASSALAQETQYF

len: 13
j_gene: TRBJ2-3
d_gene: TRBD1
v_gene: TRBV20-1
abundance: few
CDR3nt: TGCAGTGCAACGACAGGGCGTACAGATACGCAGTATTTT
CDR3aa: CSATTGRTDTQYF

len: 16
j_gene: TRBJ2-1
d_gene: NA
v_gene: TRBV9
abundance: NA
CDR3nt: TGTGCCAGCAGCGTTGGGACTCAGCCCAAATACAATGAGCAGTTCTTC
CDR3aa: CASSVGTQPKYNEQFF

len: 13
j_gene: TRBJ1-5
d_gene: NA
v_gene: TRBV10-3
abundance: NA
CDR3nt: TGTGCCACACGAGGGTATAGCAATCAGCCCCAGCATTTT
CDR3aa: CATRGYSNQPQHF

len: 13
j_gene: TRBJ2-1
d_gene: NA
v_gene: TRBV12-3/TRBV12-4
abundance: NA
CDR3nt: TGTGCCAGCAGGACTAACCCCGGGAATGAGCAGTTCTTC
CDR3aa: CASRTNPGNEQFF

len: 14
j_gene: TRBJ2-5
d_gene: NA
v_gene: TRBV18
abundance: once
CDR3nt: TGTGCCAGCTCACCACCGACACAACAAGAGACCCAGTACTTC
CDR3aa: CASSPPTQQETQYF

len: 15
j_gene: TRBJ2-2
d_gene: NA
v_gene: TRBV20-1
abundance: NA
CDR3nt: TGCAGTGCTAGAGCCGGTCATACGAACACCGGGGAGCTGTTTTTT
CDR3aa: CSARAGHTNTGELFF

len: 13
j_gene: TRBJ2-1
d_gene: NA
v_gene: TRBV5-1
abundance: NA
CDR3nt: TGCGCCAGCAGCTGGGGGGGCAACAATGAGCAGTTCTTC
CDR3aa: CASSWGGNNEQFF

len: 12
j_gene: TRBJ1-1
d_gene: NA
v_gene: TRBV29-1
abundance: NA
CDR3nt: TGCAGCGTTGATACTCGGGGAACTGAAGCTTTCTTT
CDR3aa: CSVDTRGTEAFF

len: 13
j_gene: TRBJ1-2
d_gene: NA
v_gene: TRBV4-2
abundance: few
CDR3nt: TGTGCCAGCAGCCAGGTCGGTCACTATGGCTACACCTTC
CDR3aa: CASSQVGHYGYTF

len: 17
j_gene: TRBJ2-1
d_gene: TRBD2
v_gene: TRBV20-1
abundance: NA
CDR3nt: TGCAGTGCTACGGGACTAGCGGGAGGGGAAGGTTTAAATGAGCAGTTCTTC
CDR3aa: CSATGLAGGEGLNEQFF

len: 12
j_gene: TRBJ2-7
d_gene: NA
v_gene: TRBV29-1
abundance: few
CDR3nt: TGCAGCGTGGTAACAACAGGTTACGAGCAGTACTTC
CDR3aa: CSVVTTGYEQYF